What follows describes a single T cell receptor beta chain. These data come from a study of T cell changes during pregnancy in multiple sclerosis. The trim removed 2 bases at V and 5 bases at J, leaving 5 bases unmatched. This CDR3 contains 14 residues. Germline CDR1 reads SEHNR; CDR2 reads FQNEAQ (reference sequence). Clones were sequenced by immunoSEQ multiplex PCR, and TCRdb holds only the in-frame ones, with some missing. This table has fewer than 70,000 clones, over 80% appearing once. The chain is built from TRBV7-9 and TRBJ2-7; 8 bases map to TRBD1. This TCR came from a female donor in good health, enrolled as a control in a pregnancy study. Source: peripheral blood, taken in the second trimester of pregnancy. This CDR3 is CASSLSTGGNEQYF. Here the CDR3 DNA reads TGTGCCAGCAGCTTAAGCACAGGGGGTAACGAGCAGTACTTC.